The source of this TCR beta chain is a study of cytomegalovirus exposure and HLA in healthy donors (dated by TCRdb to about 2017). A note on the overall study: According to an earlier analysis of several hundred of the donors, 200 million or so T cells yielded some 120 million unique TCR beta sequences and 276 Gb of sequence data. A later analysis re-analyzed previously published TCR beta repertoires from approximately 670 donors and added high-resolution HLA genotyping to study TCR occurrence patterns. Around 330 gigabases of sequencing data and around 80 million unique TCR sequences made up an early release that covered some 640 HLA-typed donors. Rather than drawing on any new phenotypic data, the later analysis identified candidate immune exposures from TCR beta sequences and the way those sequences occurred across donors. Typing coverage differed by locus: A, B, C, DRB1 and DQB1 were typed in about 620-640 donors, DQA1 in roughly 510, DPA1 in over 600, and DPB1 in 472. Several DR-DQ haplotypes were treated as single units for association and clustering because of strong linkage in the cohort. A later genetic analysis used genome-wide SNP genotypes for about 65% of the 666 donors, treating that subset as a discovery cohort. In an earlier analysis of 500 to 650 of the donors, high-throughput TCR beta sequencing was used to judge whether each TCR beta V gene segment behaved as functional or pseudogenic. All discovery cohort repertoires had been generated using a single sequencing platform. Among some 400 genotyped donors of the cohort, an average of about 240,000 unique TCR beta nucleotide sequences were sequenced per donor, around a sixth of them non-productive. The aim of the study was to test whether cataloging public T cell receptors could identify signatures of past pathogen exposure. Alongside the repertoire data, information on donor age, sex, ethnicity and CMV serostatus was compiled. High-throughput TCR immunosequencing, statistical association of individual TCRs with disease status, and machine learning were combined to predict cytomegalovirus infection status. A separate validation cohort of approximately 120 different subjects was used in addition to the roughly 700-subject first cohort. Of the approximately 400 genotyped donors, roughly 80% fell in the genetic ancestry cluster associated with self-reported Caucasian donors. The study profiled the T cell repertoires of 666 subjects by immunosequencing and related them to cytomegalovirus serostatus. Both class I and class II loci were covered by HLA typing, at four-digit resolution.

The cohort consisted of some 670 healthy bone marrow donors. All cohort members were sampled while nominally healthy, although unrecorded immune exposures were likely present. The donor was CMV seronegative and belonged to the group of around 350 seronegative cohort members. A peripheral blood sample was provided by each donor, and peripheral blood mononuclear cells were used for TCR beta sequencing. Genomic DNA was extracted from the blood cell samples with the Qiagen DNeasy Blood Extraction Kit. A remark on this clone: What antigen it recognizes has not been identified. No quality values exist for individual bases; no much larger clone is one base distant.

Findings and caveats that apply to the study as a whole: In a later genetic analysis, fewer N-insertions in productive TCRs were reported among donors in an Asian-associated ancestry cluster than the roughly 640-donor mean. In vitro tests confirmed that three of the cytomegalovirus-associated TCR beta chains recognize cytomegalovirus antigens. Broadly in line with IMGT annotations, most TCR beta V segments showed up in productive rearrangements about 90% or about 30% of the time in an earlier analysis of roughly 590 of the donors. It was suggested by the authors that the approach could potentially be generalized to other disease states and immunological phenotypes. Correlated functional status among segregating V segments might reflect linkage disequilibrium, but an unknown experimental factor could not be ruled out. Because counts were too low, seventeen rarely observed V segments, including chromosome 9 orphons, were left out of the earlier analysis of over 550 of the donors. The classifier was reported to diagnose cytomegalovirus status with high specificity and sensitivity in both the original cohort and the validation cohort. In a later analysis, most CMV-associated TCR beta chains were found to appear HLA-restricted, with HLA associations seemingly driven largely by CMV exposure. In a later analysis, the rate of TCR association differed among HLA loci, with DRB1 alleles having the most associated TCRs and HLA-C alleles having the fewest. Most TCR sequences were observed very rarely across donors, whereas some public TCRs were present in many individuals. The cohort was sequenced for TCR beta chains only, and without alpha or paired-chain data the features that could be detected were limited. At a false discovery rate of 0.05, a later analysis linked 15,000 to 20,000 TCR beta sequences to specific HLA alleles. The only immune exposure information available for the cohort was CMV serostatus. A further reported finding was that TCR beta sequences accurately predicted the HLA-A and HLA-B alleles for most subjects in the first cohort. Because the 87-base-pair reads could not distinguish some IMGT-functional V segments, including TRBV6-2 and TRBV6-3, those segments were excluded. Presence/absence analyses assumed roughly uniform sequencing depth across donors, an assumption that may not hold. The sequencing pipeline was judged likely to have produced a cluster of highly shared sequence variants as a technical artifact. Because HLA typing was unavailable for some donors at each locus, only the typed subset was used in association tests. In a later genetic analysis, a missense DCLRE1C variant was associated with V-gene and J-gene trimming of TCR beta chains, and the association was replicated in an independent cohort. In the study, some 160 TCR beta chains were listed as associated with cytomegalovirus. When HLA alleles, especially DR and DQ, strongly co-occurred, attributing TCR associations to individual alleles was difficult. In a later analysis, HLA-associated TCR beta chains were found to be more clonally expanded and to have lower generation probabilities than equally common non-associated chains. A later analysis reported that several top co-occurrence clusters appeared linked to parvovirus B19, influenza, CMV and Epstein-Barr virus.

The CDR3, from cysteine to phenylalanine, totals 16 residues. Kept here is only the CDR3 DNA, which spans 48 bases and is read in frame from base 1. CDR1 and CDR2, per the germline V gene, are SGHNT and YENEEA. V has 2 bases trimmed and J has 5 bases trimmed; junction bases matching no gene number 8. Library preparation was by the immunoSEQ multiplex PCR assay. For the multiplex PCR, a mixture combining 60 forward primers for TCR Vbeta segments and 13 reverse primers for TCR Jbeta segments was used. Amplification of the CDR3 region of rearranged TCR beta genes was performed with a multiplex PCR assay on genomic DNA. On the Illumina HiSeq System, the amplified TCR beta libraries were sequenced as 87-base-pair reads. In the source study's methods: Across the 670 or so repertoires, a later analysis counted 75 million to 90 million unique TCR beta chains, approximately 10 million of which were shared by at least two donors. Raw reads were error-corrected and collapsed into unique sequences by a nearest-neighbor algorithm in which closely related sequences were merged to remove PCR and sequencing errors. To assign V, D and J gene segments, CDR3 sequences were aligned to IMGT reference sequences. For a sequence to be retained, at least a six-nucleotide match to both a V gene segment and a J gene segment was required. A rearrangement counted as productive if the CDR3 had no stop codons and remained in frame with V and J, and every other rearrangement counted as non-productive. Following IMGT convention, CDR3 was defined as the stretch from the second conserved V-encoded cysteine up to the conserved J-encoded phenylalanine. The earlier analysis of about 620 of the donors excluded sequences that lacked an unambiguous match to a single V gene segment. An earlier analysis of over 450 of the donors classified V segments as functional when productive rearrangements were above 56.7% and as segregating when the standard deviation between donors was above 5%. A statistical classification framework was developed to diagnose cytomegalovirus status using the catalog of TCR beta chain sequences. V and J gene assignment, in a later analysis, came from comparing TCR nucleotide sequences with IMGT/GENE-DB human TR gene sequences. The TCRdist pipeline was used in a later analysis to assign CDR3 sequences and most-parsimonious VDJ recombination scenarios. In a later analysis, each TCR beta chain was defined by its CDR3 amino acid sequence together with its V-gene family, and reads without a unique V-gene family were excluded. As a way to deal with suspected cross-contamination and a sequencing artifact, a later analysis dropped 450 to 600 nucleotide sequences that were highly shared and had low generation probability. In a later analysis, a clonal expansion index was calculated for each public chain from normalized within-repertoire ranks of inferred template counts. In a later analysis, generation probabilities were computed with a VDJ recombination model fitted to out-of-frame rearrangements, and the resulting probabilities were checked against IGoR. In a later analysis, TCR-TCR, TCR-HLA and TCR-CMV co-occurrence was scored with hypergeometric tests, and a repertoire-size bias correction was applied to TCR pairs. A later analysis estimated false discovery rates by permuting HLA or CMV assignments 20 times. A later analysis grouped co-occurring TCRs with DBSCAN, adding TCRdist sequence similarity when clustering within HLA-allele-positive subsets. Repertoires with fewer than 30,000 or more than 120,000 public chains were left out of co-occurrence clustering, as were five repertoires with anomalous nucleotide sharing. Sourced from immuneACCESS, this table was stored by TCRdb with only in-frame sequences that have V and J called. A share of the clones is absent; for the studies checked, an unresolved V gene accounts for under half, and the remainder has no known explanation. V and J calls and clone size are those listed in that table; D and trimming were worked out from the DNA. For this sample the table gives 200,000 to 250,000 clones, of which about 74% were detected only once. The ten most abundant clones make up approximately 1.9% of the sample.

This TCR came from a young woman in good health and CMV-seronegative. The sample was PBMCs. Recombination connected TRBV11-3 to TRBJ2-5; TRBD2 lines up with 10 middle nucleotides. The nucleotide sequence is TGTGCCAGCAGCTTATCGCTAGCGGGAGTCACTGAGACCCAGTACTTC. Its translation reads: CASSLSLAGVTETQYF.